The present T cell receptor beta chain was sequenced within a study of blood T cell repertoires in COVID-19. Study in general: T cells, B-cell-depleted T cells, or PBMCs provided the cDNA or gDNA that served as material.

The V end was cut by 8 bases, the J end by 7 bases, with 20 bases between. The CDR3 consists of 13 residues. The germline CDR1 and CDR2 sequences are GTSNPN and SVGIG (reference sequence). This study enrolled people aged roughly 18 to 90 from around 25 US geographic areas. Membership in each cohort depended on participant-reported clinical history. Produced via immunoSEQ multiplex PCR; TCRdb's table is partial and in-frame only. The sample has around 160,000 clones, about 80% seen once. The sample was PBMCs or T cells enriched from blood (not recorded which). The chain is built from TRBV30 and TRBJ1-2, with TRBD1 as a possible D gene (5 bases). This clonotype originated in a woman aged 55-69 years who had recovered from COVID-19. The CDR3 spells CAGGTGTPLGYTF. The CDR3 bases are TGTGCCGGAGGGACCGGGACCCCCCTTGGCTACACCTTC.